This TCR beta chain emerged from a study of vaccination effects on CD4 cells after COVID-19. Overall study results and limits: Clones induced by infection and by vaccine showed marked clonal contraction late after vaccination. Convalescent patients were scarce, and early post-infection timepoints were absent.

Turning to this clone: Antigen unknown.

Pools of viral peptides were used by the ViraFEST assay to expand antigen-specific CD4+ T cells ahead of sequencing. Following 10 days of culture, CD4+ T cells were isolated. Negative nucleocapsid antibody tests before and after vaccination confirmed no previous SARS-CoV-2 infection. Cultures of about 2 million PBMC per well contained about 9.5 IU/ml IL-2 plus 10 ug/ml peptides. Half of the medium was exchanged for IL-2 medium on both days 3 and 7. Germline values: CDR1 KGHDR, CDR2 SFDVKD. The CDR3 sequence is 15 residues long. With 4 bases removed from V and 8 bases from J, the gap between germline ends came to 19 bases. Repertoires were generated with immunoSEQ multiplex PCR, while TCRdb's copy carries only in-frame clones and drops some. Among fewer than 85,000 clones listed, about 78% were seen once.

Sequenced here: CD4+ T cells from PBMCs cultured with SARS-CoV-2 spike peptides, sampled before COVID-19 vaccination. The chain couples TRBV24-1 to TRBJ1-2; weak D call: TRBD1 (5 bases). The TCR was taken from a human donor who received a COVID-19 vaccine. The CDR3 spells CATSDKDGGAIGYTF. The CDR3 DNA reads as TGTGCCACCAGTGACAAGGACGGAGGGGCTATAGGCTACACCTTC.